This TCR beta chain was identified during a study of breast tumors, draining lymph nodes, adjacent tissues. Study results and caveats: Compared with basal-like, luminal-like tumors shared significantly more repertoire with nontumor tissue. Tumors had less TCR diversity than lymph nodes, more than nontumor tissue. That most tumor T cells come from lymph nodes remained unproven.

This CDR3 is built from 16 residues. Germline lookup yields CDR1 SGHRS and CDR2 YFSETQ. V was shortened by 0 bases and J by 0 bases, with 10 bases between the two germline ends. TCRdb reanalysed the multiplex PCR reads using MiXCR and keeps one entry per CDR3 protein. Here the sample spans 20,000 to 25,000 distinct CDR3 sequences, approximately 33% being singletons. There are many counts of this clonotype. No antigen is known for it. V is TRBV5-1 and J is TRBJ2-1; the D gene is possibly TRBD1 (6 bases). The material sequenced was breast tumor tissue. This receptor was obtained from a female donor with breast cancer. Some clones in this sample may be carry-over from other donors' samples. The DNA for the CDR3 is TGCGCCAGCAGCTTGGTGGGGGCGAGCTCCTACAATGAGCAGTTCTTC. As protein: CASSLVGASSYNEQFF.